Detailed here is one TCR beta chain. One blood sample of roughly 2.5 ml was taken from each donor. These data belong to a study of monozygotic twins with inflammatory bowel disease. Every TCR library drew on about 4,000 ng of total RNA. Added by template switching were UMIs that each held a 6-nucleotide sample barcode. TCRdb derives one entry per CDR3 protein from the 5' RACE reads, leaving out DNA. In all, the sample yields 300,000 to 400,000 distinct CDR3 sequences. The sequence derives from a human donor with ulcerative colitis or Crohn's disease, or a healthy co-twin of an affected twin (not recorded which). The sample taken for sequencing was blood.

The CDR3 is CATSVGSHTEAFF. The chain couples TRBV24-1 to TRBJ1-1. This CDR3 is built from 13 residues. Germline V gives CDR1 KGHDR, CDR2 SFDVKD.